This T cell receptor beta chain was documented in a study of cytomegalovirus exposure and HLA in healthy donors. Amplification used 60 Vbeta primers and 13 Jbeta primers. TCRdb's copy holds only in-frame clones and misses some; the assay was immunoSEQ multiplex PCR. The data hold 150,000 or so clones, with approximately 75% observed a single time. As concerns this clone: What it recognizes is unknown.

Findings and limits, study-wide: Versus the roughly 640-donor mean, an Asian-associated ancestry cluster reportedly showed fewer N-insertions in a later analysis. In a later analysis, specific HLA alleles were associated with around 17,000 TCR beta sequences at a 0.05 false discovery rate. A later analysis appeared to link common viral pathogens to several of the most significant clusters.

Trimming removed 3 bases at V and 0 bases at J, with 14 bases between. The CDR3 length is 16 residues. CDR1 and CDR2 from the germline V gene are MNHEY and SMNVEV (reference sequence). The rearrangement joins TRBV27 to TRBJ1-2; TRBD1 might be the D (5 bases). The source is a man aged 50-59 years in good health and CMV-seropositive. Sequencing was performed on PBMCs. In DNA form, the CDR3 reads TGTGCCAGCAGTTTTGGGAGGGGTCCCTCTAACTATGGCTACACCTTC. Translating it yields CASSFGRGPSNYGYTF.